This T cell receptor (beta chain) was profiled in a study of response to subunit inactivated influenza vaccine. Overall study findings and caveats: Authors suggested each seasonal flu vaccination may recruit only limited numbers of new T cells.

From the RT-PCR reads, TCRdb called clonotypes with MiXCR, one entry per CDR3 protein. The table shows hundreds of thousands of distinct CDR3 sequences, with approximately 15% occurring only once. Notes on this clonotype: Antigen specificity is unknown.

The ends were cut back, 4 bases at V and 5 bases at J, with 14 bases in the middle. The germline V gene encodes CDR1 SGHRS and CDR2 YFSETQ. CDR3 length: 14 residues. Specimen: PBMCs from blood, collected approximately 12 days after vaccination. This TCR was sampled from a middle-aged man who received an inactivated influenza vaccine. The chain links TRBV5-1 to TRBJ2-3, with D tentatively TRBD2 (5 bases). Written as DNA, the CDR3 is TGCGCCAGCAGCCTCGGGCCAGAGGGAGATACGCAGTATTTT. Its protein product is CASSLGPEGDTQYF.